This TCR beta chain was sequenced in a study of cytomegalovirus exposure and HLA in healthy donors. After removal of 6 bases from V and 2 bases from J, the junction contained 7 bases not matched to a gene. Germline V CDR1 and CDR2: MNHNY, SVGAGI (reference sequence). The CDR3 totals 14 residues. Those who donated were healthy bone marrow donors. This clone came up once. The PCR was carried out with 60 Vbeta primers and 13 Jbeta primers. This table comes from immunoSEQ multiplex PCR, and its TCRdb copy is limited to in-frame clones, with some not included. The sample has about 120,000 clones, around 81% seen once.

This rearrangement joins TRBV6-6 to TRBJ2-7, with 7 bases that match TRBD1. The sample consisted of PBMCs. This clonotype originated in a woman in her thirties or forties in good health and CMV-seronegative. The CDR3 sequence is CASRPPGGAYEQYF. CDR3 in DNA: TGTGCCAGCAGACCCCCAGGGGGAGCCTACGAGCAGTACTTC.